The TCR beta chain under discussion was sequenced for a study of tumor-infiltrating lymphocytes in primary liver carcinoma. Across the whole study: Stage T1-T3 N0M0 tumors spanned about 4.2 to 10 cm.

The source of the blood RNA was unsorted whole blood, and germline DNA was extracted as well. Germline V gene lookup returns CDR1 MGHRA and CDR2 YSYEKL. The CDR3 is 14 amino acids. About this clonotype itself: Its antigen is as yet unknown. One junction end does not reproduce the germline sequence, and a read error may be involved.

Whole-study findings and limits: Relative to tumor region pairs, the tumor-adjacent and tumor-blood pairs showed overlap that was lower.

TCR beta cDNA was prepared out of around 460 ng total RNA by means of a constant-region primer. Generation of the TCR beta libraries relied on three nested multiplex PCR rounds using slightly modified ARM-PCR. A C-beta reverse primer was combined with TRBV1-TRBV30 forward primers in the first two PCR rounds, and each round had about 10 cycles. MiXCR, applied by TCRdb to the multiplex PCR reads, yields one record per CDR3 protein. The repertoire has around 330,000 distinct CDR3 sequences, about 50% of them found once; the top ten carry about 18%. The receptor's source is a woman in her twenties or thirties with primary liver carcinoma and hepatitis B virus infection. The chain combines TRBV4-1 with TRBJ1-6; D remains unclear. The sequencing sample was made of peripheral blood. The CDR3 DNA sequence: TGCACCAGCAGCCACACACGGCTTAATTCACCCCTCCACTTT. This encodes CTSSHTRLNSPLHF.